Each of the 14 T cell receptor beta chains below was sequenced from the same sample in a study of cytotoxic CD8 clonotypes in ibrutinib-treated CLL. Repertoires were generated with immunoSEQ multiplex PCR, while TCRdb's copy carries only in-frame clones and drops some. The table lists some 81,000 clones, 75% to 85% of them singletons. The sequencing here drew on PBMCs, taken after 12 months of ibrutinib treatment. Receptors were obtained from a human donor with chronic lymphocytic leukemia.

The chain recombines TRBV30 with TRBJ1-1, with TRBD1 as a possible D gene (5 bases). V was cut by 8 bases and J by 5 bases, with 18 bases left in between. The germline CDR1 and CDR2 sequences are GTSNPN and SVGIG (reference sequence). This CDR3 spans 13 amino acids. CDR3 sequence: CARAGAGGTEAFF. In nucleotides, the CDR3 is TGTGCCCGGGCCGGGGCTGGGGGGACTGAAGCTTTCTTT. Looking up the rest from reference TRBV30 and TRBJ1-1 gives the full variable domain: SQTIHQWPATLVQPVGSPLSLECTVEGTSNPNLYWYRQAAGRGLQLLFYSVGIGQISSEVPQNLSASRPQDRQFILSSKKLLLSDSGFYLCARAGAGGTEAFFGQGTRLTVV.

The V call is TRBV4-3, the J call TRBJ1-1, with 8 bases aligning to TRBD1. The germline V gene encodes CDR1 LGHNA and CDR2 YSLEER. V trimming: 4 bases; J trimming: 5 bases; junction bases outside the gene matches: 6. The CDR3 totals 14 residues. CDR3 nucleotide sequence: TGCGCCAGCAGCCCGGACAGGGTAGGGACTGAAGCTTTCTTT. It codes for CASSPDRVGTEAFF.

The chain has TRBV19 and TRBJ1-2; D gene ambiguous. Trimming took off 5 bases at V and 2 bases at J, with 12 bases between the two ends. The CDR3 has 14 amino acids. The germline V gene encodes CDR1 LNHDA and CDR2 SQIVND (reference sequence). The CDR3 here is CASSATGGNYGYTF. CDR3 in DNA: TGTGCCAGTAGTGCGACCGGTGGCAACTATGGCTACACCTTC.

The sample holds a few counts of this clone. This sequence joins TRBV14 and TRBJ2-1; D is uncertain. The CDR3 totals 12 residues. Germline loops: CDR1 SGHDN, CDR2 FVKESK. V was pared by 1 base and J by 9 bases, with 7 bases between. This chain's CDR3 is CASSQGWGEQFF. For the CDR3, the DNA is TGTGCCAGCAGCCAAGGGTGGGGTGAGCAGTTCTTC.

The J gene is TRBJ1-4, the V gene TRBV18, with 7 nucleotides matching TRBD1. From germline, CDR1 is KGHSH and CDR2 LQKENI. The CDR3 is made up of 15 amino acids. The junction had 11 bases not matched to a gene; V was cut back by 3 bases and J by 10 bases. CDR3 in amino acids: CASSPQGGATGKLFF. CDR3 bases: TGTGCCAGCTCACCCCAGGGGGGGGCGACGGGAAAACTGTTTTTT.

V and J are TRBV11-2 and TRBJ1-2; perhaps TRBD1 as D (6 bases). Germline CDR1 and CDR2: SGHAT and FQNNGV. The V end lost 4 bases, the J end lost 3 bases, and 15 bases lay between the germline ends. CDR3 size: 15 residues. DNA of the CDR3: TGTGCCAGCAGCTCGGGACAACAGGAGCACTATGGCTACACCTTC. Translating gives CASSSGQQEHYGYTF.

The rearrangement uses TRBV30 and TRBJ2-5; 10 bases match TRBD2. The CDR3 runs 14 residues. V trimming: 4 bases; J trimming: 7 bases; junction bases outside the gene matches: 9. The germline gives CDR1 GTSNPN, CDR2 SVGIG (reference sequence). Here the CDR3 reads CAWTPVAGGVTQYF. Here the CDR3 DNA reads TGTGCCTGGACCCCCGTAGCGGGGGGAGTGACCCAGTACTTC.

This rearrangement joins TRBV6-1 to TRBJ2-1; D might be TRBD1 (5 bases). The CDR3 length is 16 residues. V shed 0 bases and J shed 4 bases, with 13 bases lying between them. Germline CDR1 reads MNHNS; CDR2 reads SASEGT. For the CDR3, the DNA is TGTGCCAGCAGTGAAGCTCTAGGGGCGCCATACAATGAGCAGTTCTTC. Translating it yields CASSEALGAPYNEQFF.

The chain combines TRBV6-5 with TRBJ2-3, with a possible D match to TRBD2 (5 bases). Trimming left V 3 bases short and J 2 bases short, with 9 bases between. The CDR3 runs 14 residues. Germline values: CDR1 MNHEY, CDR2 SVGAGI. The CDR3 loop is CASSYAGSTDTQYF. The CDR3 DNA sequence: TGTGCCAGCAGTTATGCGGGCTCCACAGATACGCAGTATTTT.

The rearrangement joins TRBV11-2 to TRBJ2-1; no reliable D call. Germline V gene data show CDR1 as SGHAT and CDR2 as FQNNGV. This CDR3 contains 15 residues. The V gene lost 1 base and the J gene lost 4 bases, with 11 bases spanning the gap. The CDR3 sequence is CASSLVLGQYNEQFF. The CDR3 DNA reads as TGTGCCAGCAGCTTAGTCTTGGGCCAATACAATGAGCAGTTCTTC.

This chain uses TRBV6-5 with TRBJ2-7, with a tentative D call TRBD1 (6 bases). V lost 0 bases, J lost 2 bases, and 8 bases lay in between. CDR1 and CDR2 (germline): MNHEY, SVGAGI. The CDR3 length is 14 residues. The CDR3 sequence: CASSYSDRPYEQYF. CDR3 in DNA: TGTGCCAGCAGTTACTCTGACAGGCCCTACGAGCAGTACTTC.

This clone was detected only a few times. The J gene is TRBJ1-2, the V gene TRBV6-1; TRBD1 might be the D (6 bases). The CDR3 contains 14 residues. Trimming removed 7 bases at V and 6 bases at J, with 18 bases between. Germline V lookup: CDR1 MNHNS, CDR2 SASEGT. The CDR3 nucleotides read TGTGCCAGCATCTTCCCGGGGGGCGAGGATGGCTACACCTTC. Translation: CASIFPGGEDGYTF.

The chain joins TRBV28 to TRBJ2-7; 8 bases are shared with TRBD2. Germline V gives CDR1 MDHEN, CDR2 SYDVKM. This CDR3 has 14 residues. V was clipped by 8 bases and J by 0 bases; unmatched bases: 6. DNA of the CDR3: TGTGCCAGCCGTCGACTAGCGCTCTCCTACGAGCAGTACTTC. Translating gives CASRRLALSYEQYF.

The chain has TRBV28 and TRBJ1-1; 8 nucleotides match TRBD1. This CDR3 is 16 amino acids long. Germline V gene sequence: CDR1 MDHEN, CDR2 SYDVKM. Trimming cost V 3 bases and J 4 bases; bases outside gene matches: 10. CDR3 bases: TGTGCCAGCAGTTTGGCCTCGGCAGGGGGCCGCACTGAAGCTTTCTTT. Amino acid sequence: CASSLASAGGRTEAFF.